This is a list of T cell receptor beta chains from one sample in a study of blood T cell repertoires in COVID-19. Data came from immunoSEQ multiplex PCR; TCRdb stores just in-frame clones and leaves some out. Of fewer than 400,000 clones listed, 70% to 90% are singletons. The specimen sequenced was PBMCs or T cells enriched from blood (not recorded which). All receptors come from a young man who had recovered from COVID-19. Both conserved end residues are part of each CDR3. D genes are given only for firm matches. Rows may omit the clone size; those that give it use once, few, many or a size class.

size,D,V,J,CDR3,DNA
-,TRBD1,TRBV12-3/TRBV12-4,TRBJ2-2,CASSPQGAGELFF,TGTGCCAGCAGTCCCCAGGGGGCCGGGGAGCTGTTTTTT
-,-,TRBV11-2,TRBJ1-2,CASSAGDSPNYGYTF,TGTGCCAGCAGCGCCGGAGACAGCCCTAACTATGGCTACACCTTC
-,-,TRBV12-3/TRBV12-4,TRBJ1-4,CASRPGEWEKLFF,TGTGCCAGCAGGCCAGGGGAGTGGGAAAAACTGTTTTTT
-,-,TRBV27,TRBJ1-6,CASSTGRNRGNSPLHF,TGTGCCAGCAGTACAGGAAGGAATCGAGGTAATTCACCCCTCCACTTT
-,-,TRBV7-3,TRBJ2-5,CASSLRAEETQYF,TGTGCCAGCAGCTTAAGGGCCGAAGAGACCCAGTACTTC
-,TRBD1,TRBV5-1,TRBJ2-7,CASSIRQGRNYEQYF,TGCGCCAGCAGCATCCGACAGGGAAGGAACTACGAGCAGTACTTC
-,TRBD1,TRBV5-4,TRBJ1-2,CASSGEDRRYTF,TGTGCCAGCAGCGGCGAGGACAGGCGCTACACCTTC
-,-,TRBV18,TRBJ1-5,CASSPTSSGQPQHF,TGTGCCAGCTCACCCACGAGTTCAGGTCAGCCCCAGCATTTT
-,-,TRBV27,TRBJ1-2,CASRRGATTNYGYTF,TGTGCCAGCAGACGTGGGGCTACCACTAACTATGGCTACACCTTC
-,-,TRBV13,TRBJ2-3,CASSLSVDTQYF,TGTGCCAGCAGCTTATCCGTGGATACGCAGTATTTT
-,-,TRBV29-1,TRBJ1-2,CSVEAVGGGYGYTF,TGCAGCGTTGAAGCAGTTGGGGGGGGCTATGGCTACACCTTC
-,TRBD2,TRBV7-2,TRBJ2-5,CASSLVAGIQETQYF,TGTGCCAGCAGCTTAGTAGCGGGGATACAAGAGACCCAGTACTTC
once,TRBD1,TRBV4-2,TRBJ2-5,CASSPPGQQETQYF,TGTGCCAGCAGTCCCCCGGGACAGCAAGAGACCCAGTACTTC
-,-,TRBV3-1/TRBV3-2,TRBJ2-1,CASSHQNRGNEQFF,TGTGCCAGCAGCCACCAGAATCGAGGTAATGAGCAGTTCTTC
-,TRBD1,TRBV9,TRBJ1-6,CASSAGTGGSYNSPLHF,TGTGCCAGCAGCGCGGGGACAGGGGGTTCCTATAATTCACCCCTCCACTTT
once,TRBD1,TRBV5-1,TRBJ2-7,CASSLVPGQGVYEQYF,TGCGCCAGCAGCTTGGTTCCTGGACAGGGGGTGTACGAGCAGTACTTC
-,-,TRBV4-3,TRBJ1-6,CASSQDAYSNSPLHF,TGCGCCAGCAGCCAAGATGCGTACAGTAATTCACCCCTCCACTTT
-,-,TRBV6-5,TRBJ1-4,CASSYSSGGEKLFF,TGTGCCAGCAGTTACTCGTCAGGAGGGGAAAAACTGTTTTTT
-,TRBD1,TRBV6-5,TRBJ2-4,CASSRQGQNIQYF,TGTGCCAGCAGTCGACAGGGACAAAACATTCAGTACTTC
-,TRBD1,TRBV5-4,TRBJ2-7,CATGQESYEQYF,TGTGCCACGGGACAGGAAAGCTACGAGCAGTACTTC
-,-,TRBV11-3,TRBJ2-2,CASSRYAWDDRGGTGELFF,TGTGCCAGCAGCCGCTACGCCTGGGATGACAGGGGAGGGACCGGGGAGCTGTTTTTT
-,TRBD1,TRBV4-1,TRBJ2-7,CASSTELGQSYEQYF,TGCGCCAGCAGCACAGAATTGGGACAGTCCTACGAGCAGTACTTC
-,TRBD1,TRBV14,TRBJ1-4,CASSLMTGYNEKLFF,TGTGCCAGCAGCCTCATGACAGGGTATAATGAAAAACTGTTTTTT
-,TRBD1,TRBV27,TRBJ1-4,CASSLSGGQPNEKLFF,TGTGCCAGCAGTTTATCGGGGGGACAGCCTAATGAAAAACTGTTTTTT
-,TRBD2,TRBV18,TRBJ2-3,CASSLSGGGTDTQYF,TGTGCCAGCTCACTGAGCGGGGGAGGGACAGATACGCAGTATTTT
-,-,TRBV4-1,TRBJ1-1,CASSRMTGNGNTEAFF,TGCGCCAGCAGCCGAATGACAGGAAATGGGAACACTGAAGCTTTCTTT
-,-,TRBV6-5,TRBJ1-1,CASSYLAAYTEAFF,TGTGCCAGCAGTTACTTAGCGGCGTACACTGAAGCTTTCTTT
-,-,TRBV25-1,TRBJ1-5,CANPDRGQGGNQPQHF,TGTGCCAACCCGGACAGAGGGCAGGGAGGCAATCAGCCCCAGCATTTT
-,TRBD2,TRBV5-4,TRBJ2-5,CASSPDQRGAETQYF,TGTGCCAGCAGCCCTGATCAGCGGGGGGCGGAGACCCAGTACTTC
-,-,TRBV15,TRBJ2-4,CATSRDLGSLAKNIQYF,TGTGCCACCAGCAGAGATTTGGGCTCCCTAGCCAAAAACATTCAGTACTTC
-,-,TRBV5-5,TRBJ1-1,CASSNTPGGTEAFF,TGTGCCAGCAGCAATACACCCGGAGGGACTGAAGCTTTCTTT
-,-,TRBV7-9,TRBJ1-1,CASRRQAREAFF,TGTGCCAGCAGAAGACAGGCACGTGAAGCTTTCTTT
-,-,TRBV12-3/TRBV12-4,TRBJ1-2,CASNDQGSGYTF,TGTGCCAGCAATGATCAGGGTTCTGGCTACACCTTC
-,-,TRBV5-1,TRBJ2-6,CASSLRQSSGANVLTF,TGCGCCAGCAGCTTGCGACAGAGCTCTGGGGCCAACGTCCTGACTTTC
-,-,TRBV3-1/TRBV3-2,TRBJ1-1,CASGRYPDTEAFF,TGTGCCAGCGGCAGGTACCCTGACACTGAAGCTTTCTTT
-,TRBD1,TRBV2,TRBJ1-3,CASRTGSGNTIYF,TGTGCCAGCAGGACAGGGTCCGGAAACACCATATATTTT
-,-,TRBV27,TRBJ2-5,CASSLSPGLFWETQYF,TGTGCCAGCAGTTTATCCCCAGGGCTCTTTTGGGAGACCCAGTACTTC
-,TRBD1,TRBV6-5,TRBJ2-7,CASSRGQGSYEQYF,TGTGCCAGCAGTCGGGGACAGGGAAGCTACGAGCAGTACTTC
-,TRBD1,TRBV2,TRBJ1-1,CARFGTGGRREAFF,TGTGCCAGATTCGGGACAGGGGGGAGGAGAGAAGCTTTCTTT
-,TRBD1,TRBV19,TRBJ2-2,CASSIRTGWDTGELFF,TGTGCCAGTAGTATTCGGACAGGGTGGGACACCGGGGAGCTGTTTTTT
-,TRBD1,TRBV7-8,TRBJ2-3,CASSGDSNTDTQYF,TGTGCCAGCAGCGGGGACAGCAACACAGATACGCAGTATTTT
once,TRBD1,TRBV27,TRBJ1-6,CASSSRDSALPLNSPLHF,TGTGCCAGCAGTTCCCGGGACAGCGCGTTACCCCTTAATTCACCCCTCCACTTT
-,TRBD1,TRBV5-5,TRBJ2-3,CASSLEPRGRSDTQYF,TGTGCCAGCAGCTTGGAACCCAGGGGGAGATCAGATACGCAGTATTTT
-,TRBD1,TRBV9,TRBJ1-2,CASSVGDSLEYGYTF,TGTGCCAGCAGCGTAGGGGACAGTCTAGAGTATGGCTACACCTTC
-,-,TRBV19,TRBJ1-2,CASSGDRRNGYTF,TGTGCCAGTAGTGGAGACAGGAGGAATGGCTACACCTTC
-,-,TRBV24-1,TRBJ2-3,CATASGSTDTQYF,TGTGCCACCGCCTCCGGGAGCACAGATACGCAGTATTTT
-,-,TRBV11-2,TRBJ2-2,CASSLEAGATGELFF,TGTGCCAGCAGCTTAGAGGCGGGGGCCACCGGGGAGCTGTTTTTT
-,TRBD1,TRBV5-1,TRBJ1-3,CASSLVGQGSSGNTIYF,TGCGCCAGCAGCTTGGTGGGACAGGGGAGCTCTGGAAACACCATATATTTT
once,-,TRBV2,TRBJ2-7,CASTTYYEQYF,TGTGCCAGCACCACCTACTACGAGCAGTACTTC
-,-,TRBV11-2,TRBJ2-5,CASSFSGQETQYF,TGTGCCAGCAGCTTTAGCGGCCAAGAGACCCAGTACTTC
-,-,TRBV9,TRBJ1-5,CASSAGDGGMESNQPQHF,TGTGCCAGCAGCGCGGGGGACGGGGGGATGGAGAGCAATCAGCCCCAGCATTTT
-,-,TRBV6-2/TRBV6-3,TRBJ2-5,CASSTILGETQYF,TGTGCCAGCAGCACTATACTCGGGGAGACCCAGTACTTC
-,TRBD1,TRBV18,TRBJ1-1,CASSRQGLYEAFF,TGTGCCAGCTCAAGACAGGGTTTATATGAAGCTTTCTTT
-,TRBD1,TRBV10-3,TRBJ2-7,CAISPQGDGWEQYF,TGTGCCATCAGTCCCCAGGGGGATGGTTGGGAGCAGTACTTC
-,-,TRBV5-4,TRBJ1-1,CASSLDGAASAFF,TGTGCCAGCAGCTTGGATGGGGCAGCCTCAGCTTTCTTT